Reported below is one TCR beta chain. Assay used: immunoSEQ multiplex PCR; TCRdb lists only in-frame clones, some missing. The sample includes about 210,000 clones, approximately 90% of them seen just once. These data are taken from a study of blood T cell repertoires in COVID-19. About the research overall: Both acute and convalescent COVID-19 samples were obtained from the United States, Italy and Spain.

The CDR3 totals 14 residues. V was cut by 0 bases and J by 0 bases, with 8 bases left in between. Per the germline V gene, CDR1 is GTSNPN and CDR2 is SVGIG (reference sequence). The genes are TRBV30 and TRBJ1-1, with unresolved D. This receptor was taken from a man between 18 and 35 years old with acute COVID-19. The sequenced material came from PBMCs or T cells enriched from blood (not recorded which). CDR3 loop: CAWSVGALNTEAFF. CDR3 coding DNA: TGTGCCTGGAGTGTAGGAGCTTTGAACACTGAAGCTTTCTTT.